The next 20 T cell receptor beta chains were all read from a single sample in a study of identical twins. TCRdb re-derived calls from the 5' RACE reads in MiXCR, one entry per CDR3 protein. Of some 500,000 distinct CDR3 sequences in the sample, roughly a fifth were seen once. The same data also contributed to another study, on T cells expressing NK-cell markers.

The sequencing input was CD4+ T cells sorted from blood. These receptors originate from a young woman in good health.

There are a few counts of this clonotype. The chain recombines TRBV4-3 with TRBJ2-2; no firm D call. Germline V CDR1 and CDR2: LGHNA, YSLEER. CDR3 size: 14 residues. V gave up 4 bases and J gave up 3 bases, with 9 bases separating them. This CDR3 is CASSRSGYTGELFF. The CDR3 DNA reads as TGCGCCAGCAGCCGGAGTGGGTACACCGGGGAGCTGTTTTTT.

This clonotype came up a few times. This chain uses TRBV6-1 with TRBJ2-5; 8 positions match TRBD1. Per the germline V gene, CDR1 is MNHNS and CDR2 is SASEGT. The CDR3 length is 17 residues. V lost 6 bases to trimming and J lost 2 bases; unmatched junction nucleotides: 14. The CDR3 sequence: CASSPGGGTGGQETQYF. The CDR3 DNA follows: TGTGCCAGCAGCCCGGGCGGCGGGACAGGCGGACAAGAGACCCAGTACTTC.

This chain connects TRBV7-2 to TRBJ2-2; a weak D match, TRBD2 (5 bases). This CDR3 region has 15 residues. The V and J ends lost 6 bases and 0 bases respectively, with 11 bases between them. Germline CDR1 and CDR2: SGHTA and FQGNSA. The CDR3 DNA follows: TGTGCCAGCAGTAAGACTACCACGAACACCGGGGAGCTGTTTTTT. As protein: CASSKTTTNTGELFF.

V gene TRBV6-4 combines with J gene TRBJ2-7, with 10 bases aligning to TRBD1. J lost 4 bases, V lost 1 base, and 16 bases had no gene match. The CDR3 has 19 residues. The germline CDR1 and CDR2 sequences are MRHNA and SNTAGT. The CDR3, as DNA: TGTGCCAGCAGTGACTACTGCCAAGAAGGGACAGGGGATTCGTACGAGCAGTACTTC. This sequence encodes CASSDYCQEGTGDSYEQYF.

The table lists this clonotype with a few counts. The chain carries TRBV19 and TRBJ2-5; D perhaps matches TRBD2 (6 bases). This CDR3 is built from 13 residues. Per the germline V gene, CDR1 is LNHDA and CDR2 is SQIVND (reference sequence). Trimming removed 9 bases from V and 0 bases from J, with 11 bases in between. CDR3 sequence: CARHAGHQETQYF. CDR3 DNA sequence: TGTGCCAGGCACGCGGGACACCAAGAGACCCAGTACTTC.

The V gene is TRBV20-1, the J gene TRBJ2-1; D tentatively fits TRBD1 or TRBD2 (7 bases each). V was pared by 7 bases and J by 5 bases, with 18 bases between. The CDR3 totals 14 residues. The germline CDR1 and CDR2 sequences are DFQATT and SNEGSKA (reference sequence). For the CDR3, the DNA is TGCAGTGGTCAGGGGGGGTTTTCTGACAATGAGCAGTTCTTC. As protein: CSGQGGFSDNEQFF.

V and J are TRBV18 and TRBJ1-2; 7 bases map to TRBD1. This CDR3 contains 15 residues. Per the germline V gene, CDR1 is KGHSH and CDR2 is LQKENI. The trim removed 3 bases at V and 7 bases at J, leaving 11 bases unmatched. In DNA, the CDR3 is TGTGCCAGCTCACCGACAGGGAGTCTGGAAGGTGGCTACACCTTC. Its protein is CASSPTGSLEGGYTF.

This clonotype has more than one count but fewer than ten. V and J are TRBV12-3 or TRBV12-4 and TRBJ1-2; D is unclear. Trimming took 3 bases from V and 6 from J, leaving 17 bases between them. The CDR3 totals 15 residues. The CDR3 reads CASSLGFWTSDGYTF. The CDR3 DNA reads TGTGCCAGCAGTTTGGGATTCTGGACCTCCGATGGCTACACCTTC.

The chain recombines TRBV29-1 with TRBJ2-1; the D is unclear. CDR1 is SQVTM, CDR2 ANQGSEA, per germline. The V end was cut by 7 bases, the J end by 7 bases, with 11 bases between. The CDR3 is made up of 11 amino acids. The CDR3 here is CSDWKGNEQFF. DNA for the CDR3: TGCAGCGATTGGAAAGGGAATGAGCAGTTCTTC.

This clonotype was found many times. The rearrangement links TRBV12-3 or TRBV12-4 to TRBJ2-1, with 7 bases that match TRBD2. The CDR3 spans 16 residues. Trimming took 5 bases from V and 1 from J; bases not matched to a gene: 8. The CDR3 coding sequence is TGTGCCAGCAGTGGGCCGGGGGGAACTTCCTACAATGAGCAGTTCTTC. Protein: CASSGPGGTSYNEQFF.

This clonotype was picked up a small number of times. V is TRBV12-3 or TRBV12-4 and J is TRBJ2-6; TRBD1 agrees at 10 bases. The J segment lost 3 bases and the V segment lost 5 bases, leaving 10 bases of the junction unmatched. This CDR3 is 18 amino acids long. This CDR3 is CASSLEPTGGDGANVLTF. The CDR3 coding sequence is TGTGCCAGCAGTCTCGAACCGACAGGGGGCGATGGGGCCAACGTCCTGACTTTC.

The chain carries TRBV7-6 and TRBJ2-7; 9 bases fit TRBD1. Trimming cost V 6 bases and J 4 bases; bases outside gene matches: 10. Germline CDR1 SGHVS, CDR2 FNYEAQ. The CDR3 spans 15 residues. CDR3 protein: CASSSQQGALYEQYF. In nucleotides, the CDR3 is TGTGCCAGCAGTTCTCAACAGGGGGCGCTATACGAGCAGTACTTC.

The gene calls are TRBV11-2 and TRBJ2-1; 7 bases match TRBD1. V shed 5 bases, J shed 6 bases, and the junction held 10 bases outside the gene matches. The CDR3 has 15 residues. The germline CDR1 and CDR2 sequences are SGHAT and FQNNGV. This CDR3 is CASSPRTGQANEQFF. DNA of the CDR3: TGTGCCAGCAGCCCGAGGACAGGACAAGCCAATGAGCAGTTCTTC.

This clonotype was counted ten times or more. The rearrangement uses TRBV6-1 and TRBJ1-2; a weak D match, TRBD1 (5 bases). The CDR3 sequence is 15 residues long. CDR1 MNHNS and CDR2 SASEGT come from the germline V gene. V was cut by 7 bases and J by 5 bases, with 20 bases left in between. CDR3 coding DNA: TGTGCCAGCACCGCGGGACTCAATTATGATTATGGCTACACCTTC. Translation gives CASTAGLNYDYGYTF.

This clonotype was seen repeatedly, ten times or more. The genes are TRBV12-3 or TRBV12-4 and TRBJ2-3; TRBD1 aligns across 7 bases. J lost 1 base, V lost 8 bases, and 15 bases had no gene match. The CDR3 runs to 17 residues. The CDR3 reads CASAPGLGTARTDTQYF. For the CDR3, the DNA is TGTGCCAGCGCCCCCGGGCTTGGGACAGCTCGCACAGATACGCAGTATTTT.

This clonotype was detected many times. Written as DNA, the CDR3 is TGTGCCATCAGTGACACCTTCAGCACTGAAGCTTTCTTT. Translated: CAISDTFSTEAFF. V usage is TRBV10-3 and J usage is TRBJ1-1; no definite D call. The germline CDR1 and CDR2 sequences are ENHRY and SYGVKD. The CDR3 runs to 13 residues. The ends were cut back, 3 bases at V and 4 bases at J, with 9 bases in the middle.

This sequence joins TRBV7-2 and TRBJ1-5; D is unresolved. Trimming shortened V by 8 bases and J by 6 bases, and 14 bases separated the two germline ends. The CDR3 loop spans 13 amino acids. The germline V gene has CDR1 SGHTA and CDR2 FQGNSA. CDR3: CASGTVSTQPQHF. The CDR3 DNA is TGTGCCAGCGGAACAGTTTCGACTCAGCCCCAGCATTTT. Combining the CDR3 with reference TRBV7-2 and TRBJ1-5 gives the whole variable domain GAGVSQSPSNKVTEKGKDVELRCDPISGHTALYWYRQSLGQGLEFLIYFQGNSAPDKSGLPSDRFSAERTGGSVSTLTIQRTQQEDSAVYLCASGTVSTQPQHFGDGTRLSIL.

The J gene is TRBJ1-5, the V gene TRBV12-3 or TRBV12-4; weak D call: TRBD1 (5 bases). This CDR3 has 13 amino acids. The ends were cut back, 6 bases at V and 5 bases at J, with 11 bases in the middle. The CDR3 nucleotides are TGTGCCAGCAGATCGGGACGCGATCAGCCCCAGCATTTT. This sequence encodes CASRSGRDQPQHF.

This clonotype has a handful of counts. The rearrangement uses TRBV12-3 or TRBV12-4 and TRBJ2-7; D gene uncertain. V was trimmed by 6 bases and J by 0 bases, leaving 15 bases between them. The CDR3 covers 15 residues. CDR3 DNA sequence: TGTGCCAGCAGGAAGAGAGCAAAAGACTCCTACGAGCAGTACTTC. This encodes CASRKRAKDSYEQYF.

The chain combines TRBV20-1 with TRBJ1-2; no firm D call. This CDR3 spans 12 amino acids. The germline CDR1 and CDR2 sequences are DFQATT and SNEGSKA (reference sequence). Trimming took off 1 base at V and 7 bases at J, with 10 bases between the two ends. This chain's CDR3 is CSARGSSGGYTF. The CDR3 coding sequence is TGCAGTGCTAGAGGAAGCAGTGGTGGCTACACCTTC.